A single sample is the source of the 4 T cell receptor beta chains below, sequenced in a study of shared clonotypes between healthy human individuals. Profiled with immunoSEQ multiplex PCR; TCRdb holds only in-frame clones, not every one. The repertoire consists of 2 million to 2.5 million clones, with approximately 96% occurring once and the leading ten covering roughly 0.13%. Sequencing was carried out using naive CD4+ T cells sorted from blood. Subset in this sample: CD45RA+ positively selected. The receptor source for this set is a man between 18 and 35 years old in good health.

The V and J genes are TRBV19 and TRBJ1-6, with D unresolved. Germline V lookup: CDR1 LNHDA, CDR2 SQIVND (reference sequence). The V and J ends lost 9 bases and 3 bases respectively, with 15 bases between them. This CDR3 has 15 amino acids. The CDR3 nucleotides read TGTGCCAGCCGAACGGACGGAAACTATAATTCACCCCTCCACTTT. The encoded protein is CASRTDGNYNSPLHF.

This sequence joins TRBV11-2 and TRBJ1-1; maybe TRBD1 (5 bases). CDR3 length equals 14 residues. V lost 8 bases, J lost 0 bases, and 13 bases lay in between. From germline, CDR1 is SGHAT and CDR2 FQNNGV. CDR3 coding DNA: TGTGCCAGCCAGTTGACAGACATGAACACTGAAGCTTTCTTT. Translating gives CASQLTDMNTEAFF.

This clone showed up just a few times. The chain uses TRBV19 and TRBJ1-2; TRBD1 agrees at 11 bases. The CDR3 extends over 14 amino acids. V shed 5 bases, J shed 6 bases, and the junction held 5 bases outside the gene matches. CDR1 and CDR2 from the germline V gene are LNHDA and SQIVND (reference sequence). CDR3 in amino acids: CASSGRTGGDGYTF. CDR3 bases: TGTGCCAGTAGTGGCCGGACAGGGGGCGATGGCTACACCTTC.

In the case of this clone: This same CDR3 is encoded by further DNA sequences in the sample. J is TRBJ1-1 and V is TRBV10-1; D might be TRBD1 (5 bases). Germline V CDR1 and CDR2: WNHNN, SYGVQD (reference sequence). The CDR3 is 13 amino acids. Trimming stripped 2 bases from V and 8 bases from J, with 12 bases between. The CDR3 nucleotides are TGCGCCAGCAGTGAGGGCAGGGTAACCGAAGCTTTCTTT. Encoded protein: CASSEGRVTEAFF.